This TCR beta chain was captured in a study of early T cells in non-severe SARS-CoV-2 infection. Germline V gene lookup returns CDR1 SEHNR and CDR2 FQNEAQ (reference sequence). Trimming removed 0 bases from V and 0 bases from J, with 15 bases in between. The CDR3 contains 18 residues. TCRdb passed the 5' RACE reads through MiXCR, listing each CDR3 protein once. Of about 56,000 distinct CDR3 sequences listed, about 10% are singletons. This clonotype was recorded at least ten times. The clonotype comes from an adult who was a healthcare worker with PCR-confirmed SARS-CoV-2 infection or an uninfected control (not recorded which). The source material was whole blood. The chain has TRBV7-9 and TRBJ2-1; D possibly corresponds to TRBD2 (6 bases). The CDR3 here is CASSLAGGARSSYNEQFF. In DNA form, the CDR3 reads TGTGCCAGCAGCTTAGCAGGCGGGGCGCGTAGCTCCTACAATGAGCAGTTCTTC.